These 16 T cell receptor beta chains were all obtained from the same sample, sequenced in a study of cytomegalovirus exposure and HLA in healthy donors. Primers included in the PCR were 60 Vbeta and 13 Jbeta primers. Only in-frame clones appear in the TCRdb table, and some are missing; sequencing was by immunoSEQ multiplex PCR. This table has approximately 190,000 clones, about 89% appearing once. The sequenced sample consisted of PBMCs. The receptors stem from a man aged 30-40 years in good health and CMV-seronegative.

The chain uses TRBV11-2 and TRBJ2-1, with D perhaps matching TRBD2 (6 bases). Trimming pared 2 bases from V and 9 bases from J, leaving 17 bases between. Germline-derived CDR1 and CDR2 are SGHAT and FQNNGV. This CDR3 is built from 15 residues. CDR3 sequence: CASSLPGGGSAEQFF. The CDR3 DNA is TGTGCCAGCAGCTTACCCGGTGGAGGGAGTGCTGAGCAGTTCTTC.

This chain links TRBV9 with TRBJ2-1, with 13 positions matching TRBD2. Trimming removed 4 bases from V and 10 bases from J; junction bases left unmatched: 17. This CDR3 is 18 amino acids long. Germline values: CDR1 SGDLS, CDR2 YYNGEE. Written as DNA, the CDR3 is TGTGCCAGCAGCCCTCTGGGGCGGGGGACTAGCGGGGTCCTAGAGCAGTTCTTC. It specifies CASSPLGRGTSGVLEQFF.

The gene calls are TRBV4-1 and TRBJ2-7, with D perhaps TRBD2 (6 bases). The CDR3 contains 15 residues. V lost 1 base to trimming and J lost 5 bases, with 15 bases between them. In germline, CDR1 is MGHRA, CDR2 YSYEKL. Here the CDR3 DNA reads TGCGCCAGCAGCCAAGTGGCACTAGCTTTCCACGAGCAGTACTTC. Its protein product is CASSQVALAFHEQYF.

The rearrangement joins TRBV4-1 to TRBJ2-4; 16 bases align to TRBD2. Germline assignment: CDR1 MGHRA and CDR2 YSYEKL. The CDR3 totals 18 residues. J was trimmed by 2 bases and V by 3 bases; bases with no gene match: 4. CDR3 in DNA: TGCGCCAGCAGCCAGGGACTAGCGGGGGGGCGGTCCAAAAACATTCAGTACTTC. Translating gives CASSQGLAGGRSKNIQYF.

The CDR3 protein is CATRGTGRIGELFF. The CDR3 DNA follows: TGTGCCACCAGGGGGACAGGGAGGATCGGGGAGCTGTTTTTT. The V call is TRBV19, the J call TRBJ2-2, with 9 bases that match TRBD1. After removal of 10 bases from V and 7 bases from J, the junction contained 10 bases not matched to a gene. Per the germline V gene, CDR1 is LNHDA and CDR2 is SQIVND (reference sequence). The CDR3 sequence is 14 residues long.

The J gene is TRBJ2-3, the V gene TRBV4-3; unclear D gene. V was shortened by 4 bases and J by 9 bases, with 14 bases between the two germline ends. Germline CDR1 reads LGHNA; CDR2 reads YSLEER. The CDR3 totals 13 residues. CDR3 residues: CASSPPRYGTQYF. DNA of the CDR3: TGCGCCAGCAGCCCGCCCCGGTACGGGACGCAGTATTTT.

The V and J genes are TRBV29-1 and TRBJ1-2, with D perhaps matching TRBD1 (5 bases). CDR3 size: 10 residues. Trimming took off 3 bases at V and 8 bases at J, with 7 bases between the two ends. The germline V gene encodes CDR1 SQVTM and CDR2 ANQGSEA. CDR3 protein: CSVEGQGYTF. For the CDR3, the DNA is TGCAGCGTTGAGGGGCAAGGCTACACCTTC.

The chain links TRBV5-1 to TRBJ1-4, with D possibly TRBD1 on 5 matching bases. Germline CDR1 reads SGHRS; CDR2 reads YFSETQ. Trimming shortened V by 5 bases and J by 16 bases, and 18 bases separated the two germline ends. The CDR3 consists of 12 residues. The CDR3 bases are TGCGCCAGCAGTCTAACCGGGGGAGATTGGTTTTTT. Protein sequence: CASSLTGGDWFF.

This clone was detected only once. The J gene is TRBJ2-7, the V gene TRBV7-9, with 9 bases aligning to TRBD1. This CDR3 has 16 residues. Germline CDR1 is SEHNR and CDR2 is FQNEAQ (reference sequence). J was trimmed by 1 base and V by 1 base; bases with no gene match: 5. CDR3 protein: CASSLGLQGASYEQYF. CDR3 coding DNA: TGTGCCAGCAGCTTAGGCCTACAGGGGGCTTCCTACGAGCAGTACTTC.

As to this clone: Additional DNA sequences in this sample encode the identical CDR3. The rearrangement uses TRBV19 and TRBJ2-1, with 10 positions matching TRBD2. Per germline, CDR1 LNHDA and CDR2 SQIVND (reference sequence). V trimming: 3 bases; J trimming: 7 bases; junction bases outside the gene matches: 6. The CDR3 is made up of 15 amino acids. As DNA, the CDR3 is TGTGCCAGTAGTATCCTAGCGGGAGAAGGTAATGAGCAGTTCTTC. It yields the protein CASSILAGEGNEQFF.

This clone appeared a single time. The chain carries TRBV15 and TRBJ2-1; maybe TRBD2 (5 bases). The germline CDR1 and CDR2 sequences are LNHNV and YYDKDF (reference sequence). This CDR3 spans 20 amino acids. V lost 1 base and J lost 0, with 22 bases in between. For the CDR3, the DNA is TGTGCCACCAGCAGAGGGGGAGCGGCCCCCCCTCCCAGCTCCTACAATGAGCAGTTCTTC. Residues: CATSRGGAAPPPSSYNEQFF. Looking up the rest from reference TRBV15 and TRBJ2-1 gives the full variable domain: DAMVIQNPRYQVTQFGKPVTLSCSQTLNHNVMYWYQQKSSQAPKLLFHYYDKDFNNEADTPDNFQSRRPNTSFCFLDIRSPGLGDTAMYLCATSRGGAAPPPSSYNEQFFGPGTRLTVL.

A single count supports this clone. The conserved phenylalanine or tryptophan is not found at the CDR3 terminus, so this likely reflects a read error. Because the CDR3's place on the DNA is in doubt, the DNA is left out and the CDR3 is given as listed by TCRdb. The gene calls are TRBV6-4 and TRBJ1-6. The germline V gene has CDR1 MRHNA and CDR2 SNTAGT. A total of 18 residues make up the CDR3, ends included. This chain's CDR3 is CASIRPPDDDTNQAGSFC.

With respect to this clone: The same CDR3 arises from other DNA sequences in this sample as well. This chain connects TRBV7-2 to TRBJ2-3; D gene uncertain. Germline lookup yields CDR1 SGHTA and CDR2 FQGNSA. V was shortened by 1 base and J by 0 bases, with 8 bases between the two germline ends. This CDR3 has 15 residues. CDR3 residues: CASSLVAESTDTQYF. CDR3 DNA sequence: TGTGCCAGCAGCTTAGTTGCGGAAAGCACAGATACGCAGTATTTT.

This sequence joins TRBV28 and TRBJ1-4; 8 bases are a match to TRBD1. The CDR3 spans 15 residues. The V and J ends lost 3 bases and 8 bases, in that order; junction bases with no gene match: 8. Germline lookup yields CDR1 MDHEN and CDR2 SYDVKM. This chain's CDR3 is CASSLGGRGREKLFF. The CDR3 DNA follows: TGTGCCAGCAGTTTGGGTGGCAGGGGGCGAGAAAAACTGTTTTTT.

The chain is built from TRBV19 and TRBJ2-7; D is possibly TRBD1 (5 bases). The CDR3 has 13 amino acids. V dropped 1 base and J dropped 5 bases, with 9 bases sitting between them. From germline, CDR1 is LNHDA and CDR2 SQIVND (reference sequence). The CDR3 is CASSIAAGNEQYF. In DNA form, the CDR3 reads TGTGCCAGTAGTATAGCGGCAGGGAACGAGCAGTACTTC.

CDR3 amino acids: CAWIGLEKGTGELFF. As DNA, the CDR3 is TGTGCCTGGATTGGACTAGAAAAGGGAACCGGGGAGCTGTTTTTT. The chain joins TRBV30 to TRBJ2-2, with 7 positions matching TRBD2. CDR3 length equals 15 residues. Germline CDR1 and CDR2: GTSNPN and SVGIG (reference sequence). The junction had 10 bases not matched to a gene; V was cut back by 4 bases and J by 5 bases.